Below, one TCR beta chain is given with its context. What it recognizes is unknown. The sample is drawn from a study of CD8 T cells in Susac syndrome. General study points: Acknowledgment was made by the study that its TCR sequencing and HLA analysis involved a relatively small number of individuals.

After extraction with the RNeasy kit, 0.5 to 1 ug of the RNA was reverse transcribed using random hexamers. Using its own MiXCR run on the immunoSEQ multiplex PCR reads, TCRdb lists one record per CDR3 protein. The table includes some 120,000 distinct CDR3 sequences, about 95% detected once. The V and J ends lost 4 bases and 2 bases, in that order; junction bases with no gene match: 5. The germline V gene has CDR1 SQVTM and CDR2 ANQGSEA. The CDR3 has 13 amino acids. Source material: CD4+ T cells from PBMCs. This clonotype was sampled from a human donor in good health. The chain combines TRBV29-1 with TRBJ2-7; 7 bases fit TRBD2. CDR3 loop: CSVGEGWTYEQYF. As DNA, the CDR3 is TGCAGCGTTGGGGAGGGGTGGACCTACGAGCAGTACTTC.